The rows below give T cell receptor beta chains drawn from one sample of a study of CD8 T cell repertoires and HIV-1 epitope variants. This table comes from immunoSEQ multiplex PCR, and its TCRdb copy is limited to in-frame clones, with some not included. The sample yields about 5,100 clones, around 65% seen once. No antigen has been assigned to these receptors. Material: cultured CD8+ T cells derived from PBMCs. Receptors were obtained from a male donor with HIV. CDR3s include the opening cysteine and the closing phenylalanine or tryptophan. Fields, in order: V gene, J gene, CDR3 protein.

>TRBV5-1|TRBJ2-7
CASSLGDGGSYEQYF
>TRBV6-5|TRBJ1-5
CASRASGRNQPQHF
>TRBV16|TRBJ2-2
CASSQSKSRAAGELFF
>TRBV28|TRBJ2-7
CASSPGTGIYEQYF
>TRBV2|TRBJ2-7
CASSEAFGTGNEQYF
>TRBV7-9|TRBJ2-1
CASSLGQGLNNEQFF
>TRBV5-1|-
CASSRGQVGILEQYF
>TRBV25-1|TRBJ1-2
CASSEPPGDGYTF
>TRBV10-3|TRBJ1-6
CAISEQSPGHGNSPLHF
>TRBV5-1|TRBJ2-1
CASSLMPGTDNEQFF
>TRBV2|TRBJ2-3
CASSEAGGGSTDTQYF
>TRBV5-1|TRBJ2-2
CASSLDLAEPNTGELFF
>TRBV5-8|TRBJ1-2
CASSLGDSGRGGYTF
>TRBV14|TRBJ1-6
CASSLGLANSPLHF
>TRBV7-2|TRBJ2-7
CASSLGGLRQIPYEQYF
>TRBV27|TRBJ2-7
CASSFGGQNEQYF
>TRBV27|TRBJ1-6
CASSLSFQGSSYNSPLHF
>TRBV5-1|TRBJ2-7
CASSLVGGSYEQYF
>TRBV6-5|TRBJ2-1
CASRSPSGSEQFF
>TRBV19|TRBJ2-7
CASSIGGYEQYF
>TRBV7-9|TRBJ2-1
CASSFSPGLAPYNEQFF
>TRBV18|TRBJ1-1
CASSPRDLLGNTEAFF
>TRBV5-4|TRBJ2-5
CATPAETQYF
>TRBV7-8|TRBJ2-1
CASSLVIGRSSYNEQFF
>TRBV7-2|TRBJ1-5
CASSLRPNQPQHF
>TRBV27|TRBJ2-7
CASRNWDSYEQYF
>TRBV19|TRBJ1-5
CASKEGGSYSNQPQHF
>TRBV28|TRBJ1-5
CASSLLGFGNQPQHF
>TRBV5-4|TRBJ2-6
CASSLVGPGANVLTF
>TRBV7-2|TRBJ2-7
CASSLGQGVAEQYF
>TRBV27|TRBJ2-7
CASSFRTPDYEQYF
>TRBV5-4|TRBJ2-2
CASSQGIPGELFF
>TRBV11-2|TRBJ2-7
CASSPIRRSGGRYEQYF
>TRBV7-6|TRBJ2-3
CASSLGQPTDTQYF
>TRBV30|TRBJ2-2
CAWMKGVNGELFF
>TRBV19|TRBJ2-1
CASSIPGLAGYNEQFF
>TRBV4-2|TRBJ2-7
CASSQDFRTYEQYF
>TRBV27|TRBJ1-3
CASSESRGPGNTIYF
>TRBV27|TRBJ1-1
CASSFTSWGPEAFF
>TRBV5-1|TRBJ2-1
CASSVSGTTYNEQFF
>TRBV5-4|TRBJ2-2
CASSSTGVRAGELFF